Listed below are T cell receptor beta chains from one sample, sequenced in a study of blood T cell repertoires in COVID-19. Only in-frame clones appear in the TCRdb table, and some are missing; sequencing was by immunoSEQ multiplex PCR. The repertoire holds fewer than 300,000 clones, with about 88% as singletons. The specimen sequenced was peripheral blood. Every receptor here comes from a man aged 55 to 70 who had recovered from COVID-19. The CDR3 runs from the conserved cysteine through the conserved F or W. Fields, in order: D gene, clone size, J gene, V gene, CDR3 protein, CDR3 DNA. D genes are given only for firm matches. Clone size is not always given. Where it is, it says once, few, many or a class for expanded clones.

NA,NA,TRBJ1-2,TRBV6-6,CASEGGQAGYTF,TGTGCCAGTGAAGGGGGTCAGGCAGGCTACACCTTC
NA,NA,TRBJ2-3,TRBV6-2/TRBV6-3,CASSPGVLAATDTQYF,TGTGCCAGCAGTCCAGGGGTCCTAGCGGCCACAGATACGCAGTATTTT
TRBD1,NA,TRBJ1-1,TRBV5-4,CASSRRKLQGIADTEAFF,TGTGCCAGCAGCCGAAGGAAACTACAGGGGATCGCGGACACTGAAGCTTTCTTT
TRBD1,once,TRBJ1-2,TRBV9,CASSAYDRATNYGYTF,TGTGCCAGCAGCGCCTACGACAGGGCTACAAACTATGGCTACACCTTC
TRBD1,NA,TRBJ1-4,TRBV5-8,CASSLGSGQDNEKLFF,TGTGCCAGCAGCTTGGGATCGGGACAGGACAATGAAAAACTGTTTTTT
NA,once,TRBJ1-3,TRBV7-2,CASSLASSGNTIYF,TGTGCCAGCAGCTTAGCTAGCTCTGGAAACACCATATATTTT
TRBD1,NA,TRBJ2-5,TRBV19,CASSIMTGAVQETQYF,TGTGCCAGTAGTATTATGACAGGGGCGGTCCAAGAGACCCAGTACTTC
NA,NA,TRBJ1-5,TRBV18,CASSPDSSRGQPQHF,TGTGCCAGCTCACCGGACTCATCCAGGGGTCAGCCCCAGCATTTT
NA,NA,TRBJ1-4,TRBV7-9,CASTRGSSEKLFF,TGTGCCAGCACCCGGGGATCGAGTGAAAAACTGTTTTTT
NA,NA,TRBJ1-1,TRBV21-1,CASSARDRGYSNDREAFF,TGTGCCAGCAGCGCCCGGGACAGGGGCTACTCTAATGACAGGGAAGCTTTCTTT
TRBD1,NA,TRBJ1-5,TRBV24-1,CATSDSGQGVPSNQPQHF,TGTGCCACCAGTGATTCGGGACAGGGAGTACCTAGCAATCAGCCCCAGCATTTT
TRBD1,few,TRBJ2-1,TRBV24-1,CATGPGGRNEQFF,TGTGCCACCGGCCCAGGGGGTCGCAATGAGCAGTTCTTC
NA,once,TRBJ2-5,TRBV6-5,CASSYSPGQETQYF,TGTGCCAGCAGTTACTCACCGGGACAAGAGACCCAGTACTTC
NA,NA,TRBJ2-1,TRBV10-3,CATWGSPYNEQFF,TGTGCCACCTGGGGCAGCCCCTACAATGAGCAGTTCTTC
NA,few,TRBJ2-7,TRBV5-1,CASSFDSYEQYF,TGCGCCAGCAGCTTCGACAGCTACGAGCAGTACTTC
NA,once,TRBJ1-5,TRBV5-6,CASSLGVVNQPQHF,TGTGCCAGCAGCTTAGGGGTAGTAAATCAGCCCCAGCATTTT
NA,NA,TRBJ2-2,TRBV6-5,CATQTSSNTGELFF,TGTGCCACTCAGACCTCTAGCAACACCGGGGAGCTGTTTTTT